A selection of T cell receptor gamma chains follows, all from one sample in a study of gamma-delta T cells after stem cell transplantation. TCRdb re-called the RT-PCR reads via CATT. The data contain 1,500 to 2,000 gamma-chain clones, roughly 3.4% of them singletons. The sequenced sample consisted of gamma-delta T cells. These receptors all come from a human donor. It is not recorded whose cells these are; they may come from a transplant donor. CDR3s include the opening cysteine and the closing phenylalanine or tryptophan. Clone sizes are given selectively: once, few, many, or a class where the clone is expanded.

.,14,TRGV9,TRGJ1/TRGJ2,CALWEAENCYKKLF,TGTGCCTTGTGGGAGGCCGAGAATTGTTATAAGAAACTCTTT
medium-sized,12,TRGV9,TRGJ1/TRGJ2,CALWEVQYKKLF,TGTGCCTTGTGGGAGGTGCAATATAAGAAACTCTTT
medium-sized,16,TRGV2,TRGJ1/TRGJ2,CATWDGPPSDDYKKLF,TGTGCCACCTGGGACGGCCCCCCCTCTGACGATTATAAGAAACTCTTT
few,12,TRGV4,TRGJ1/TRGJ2,CATWVYYYKKLF,TGTGCCACCTGGGTTTATTATTATAAGAAACTCTTT
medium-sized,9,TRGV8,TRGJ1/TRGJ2,CATFRKKLF,TGTGCCACCTTTAGGAAGAAACTCTTT
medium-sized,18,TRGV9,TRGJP,CALWEVQFEELGKKIKVF,TGTGCCTTGTGGGAGGTGCAATTTGAAGAGTTGGGCAAAAAAATCAAGGTATTT
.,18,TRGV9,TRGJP,CALWETKVGELGKKIKVF,TGTGCCTTGTGGGAGACCAAAGTTGGAGAGTTGGGCAAAAAAATCAAGGTATTT
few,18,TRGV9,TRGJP,CALWEVHGGELGKKIKVF,TGTGCCTTGTGGGAGGTGCATGGGGGAGAGTTGGGCAAAAAAATCAAGGTATTT
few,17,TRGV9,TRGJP,CALWEVLPELGKKIKVF,TGTGCCTTGTGGGAGGTACTGCCGGAGTTGGGCAAAAAAATCAAGGTATTT
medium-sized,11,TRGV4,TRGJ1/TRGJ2,CATWDPDKKLF,TGTGCCACCTGGGACCCCGACAAGAAACTCTTT
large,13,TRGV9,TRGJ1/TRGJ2,CALWEVTPYKKLF,TGTGCCTTGTGGGAGGTGACGCCTTATAAGAAACTCTTT
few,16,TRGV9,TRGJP,CALWEREELGKKIKVF,TGTGCCTTGTGGGAGAGGGAGGAGTTGGGCAAAAAAATCAAGGTATTT
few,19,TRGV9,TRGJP,CALWEPTRTQELGKKIKVF,TGTGCCTTGTGGGAGCCCACAAGAACGCAAGAGTTGGGCAAAAAAATCAAGGTATTT
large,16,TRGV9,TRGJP,CALWEGQELGKKIKVF,TGTGCCTTGTGGGAGGGACAAGAGTTGGGCAAAAAAATCAAGGTATTT
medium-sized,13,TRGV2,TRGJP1,CATWDGRSWFKIF,TGTGCCACCTGGGACGGGCGGAGTTGGTTCAAGATATTT
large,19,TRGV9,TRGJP,CALWEEKNSPGLGKKIKVF,TGTGCCTTGTGGGAGGAGAAAAATTCCCCCGGGTTGGGCAAAAAAATCAAGGTATTT
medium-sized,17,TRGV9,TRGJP,CALWEVIKELGKKIKVF,TGTGCCTTGTGGGAGGTGATAAAGGAGTTGGGCAAAAAAATCAAGGTATTT
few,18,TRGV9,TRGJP,CALWEVYRQELGKKIKVF,TGTGCCTTGTGGGAGGTGTATCGCCAAGAGTTGGGCAAAAAAATCAAGGTATTT
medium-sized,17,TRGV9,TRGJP,CALWEVLQELGKKIKVF,TGTGCCTTGTGGGAGGTCCTACAAGAGTTGGGCAAAAAAATCAAGGTATTT
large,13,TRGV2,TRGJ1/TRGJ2,CATWEKNYYKKLF,TGTGCCACCTGGGAAAAGAATTATTATAAGAAACTCTTT
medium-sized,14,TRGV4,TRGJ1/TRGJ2,CATWDGLRKYKKLF,TGTGCCACCTGGGATGGGCTAAGGAAGTATAAGAAACTCTTT
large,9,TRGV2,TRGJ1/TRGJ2,CATWDRELF,TGTGCCACCTGGGACCGGGAACTCTTT
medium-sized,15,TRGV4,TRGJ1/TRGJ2,CATWDTVGDYYKKLF,TGTGCCACCTGGGATACGGTAGGGGATTATTATAAGAAACTCTTT
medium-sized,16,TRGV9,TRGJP,CALWDSQELGKKIKVF,TGTGCCTTGTGGGACTCGCAAGAGTTGGGCAAAAAAATCAAGGTATTT
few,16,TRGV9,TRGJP,CALWRDQELGKKIKVF,TGTGCCTTGTGGCGGGACCAAGAGTTGGGCAAAAAAATCAAGGTATTT
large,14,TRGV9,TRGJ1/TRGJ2,CALWEVGKVYKKLF,TGTGCCTTGTGGGAGGTCGGCAAGGTGTATAAGAAACTCTTT
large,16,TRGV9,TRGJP,CALWEAQELGKKIKVF,TGTGCCTTGTGGGAGGCGCAGGAGTTGGGCAAAAAAATCAAGGTATTT
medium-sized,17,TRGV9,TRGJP,CALWEVRTELGKKIKVF,TGTGCCTTGTGGGAGGTGCGGACAGAGTTGGGCAAAAAAATCAAGGTATTT